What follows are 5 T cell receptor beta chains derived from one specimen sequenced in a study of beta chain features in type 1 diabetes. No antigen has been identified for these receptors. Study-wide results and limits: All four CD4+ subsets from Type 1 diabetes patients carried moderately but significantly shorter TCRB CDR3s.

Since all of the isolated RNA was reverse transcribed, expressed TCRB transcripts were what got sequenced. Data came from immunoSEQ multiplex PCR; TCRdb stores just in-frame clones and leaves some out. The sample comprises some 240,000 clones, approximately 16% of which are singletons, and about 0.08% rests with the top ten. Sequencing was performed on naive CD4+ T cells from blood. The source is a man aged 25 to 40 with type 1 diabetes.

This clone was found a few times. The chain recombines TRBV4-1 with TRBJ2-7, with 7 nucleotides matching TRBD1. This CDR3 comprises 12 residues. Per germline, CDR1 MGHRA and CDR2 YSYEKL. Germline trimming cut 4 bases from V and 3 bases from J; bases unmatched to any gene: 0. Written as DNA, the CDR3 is TGCGCCAGCAGCCGGACAGGCTACGAGCAGTACTTC. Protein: CASSRTGYEQYF.

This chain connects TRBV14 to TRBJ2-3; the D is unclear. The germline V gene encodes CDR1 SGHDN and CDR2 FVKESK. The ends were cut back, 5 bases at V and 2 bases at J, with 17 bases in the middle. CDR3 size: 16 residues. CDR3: CASSWVGLPSTDTQYF. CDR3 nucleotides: TGTGCCAGCAGCTGGGTCGGGCTTCCTTCCACAGATACGCAGTATTTT.

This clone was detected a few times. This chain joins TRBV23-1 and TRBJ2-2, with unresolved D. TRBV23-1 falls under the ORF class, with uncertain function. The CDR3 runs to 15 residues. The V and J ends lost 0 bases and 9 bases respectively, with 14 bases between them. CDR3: CASSQSAPPVRELFF. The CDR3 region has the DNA TGCGCCAGCAGTCAATCTGCCCCCCCGGTCAGGGAGCTGTTTTTT.

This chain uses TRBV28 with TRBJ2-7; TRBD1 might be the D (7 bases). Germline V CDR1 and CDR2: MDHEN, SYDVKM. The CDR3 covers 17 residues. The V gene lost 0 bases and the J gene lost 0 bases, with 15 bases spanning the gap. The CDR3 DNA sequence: TGTGCCAGCAGTTTATGGGGCGGAGGGACAGTCTCCTACGAGCAGTACTTC. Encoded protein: CASSLWGGGTVSYEQYF.

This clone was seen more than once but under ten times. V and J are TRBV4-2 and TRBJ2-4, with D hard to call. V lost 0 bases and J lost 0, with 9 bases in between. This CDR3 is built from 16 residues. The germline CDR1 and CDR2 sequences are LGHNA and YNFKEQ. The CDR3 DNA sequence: TGTGCCAGCAGCCAAGAGTTCGTGGGAGCCAAAAACATTCAGTACTTC. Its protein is CASSQEFVGAKNIQYF.